Listed below are T cell receptor beta chains from one sample, sequenced in a study of early T cells in non-severe SARS-CoV-2 infection. TCRdb reprocessed the 5' RACE reads with MiXCR, giving one entry per CDR3 protein. The table records about 61,000 distinct CDR3 sequences, around 12% of them present only once. The material sequenced was whole blood, taken at baseline. These receptor sequences come from an adult who was a healthcare worker with PCR-confirmed SARS-CoV-2 infection or an uninfected control (not recorded which). The donor label of this sample is uncertain. Both conserved end residues are part of each CDR3. Fields, in order: D gene, J gene, CDR3 length, V gene, clone size, CDR3 DNA, CDR3 protein. D genes are given only for firm matches. Clone size appears in some rows only: once, few, many, or a class for an expanded clone.

>TRBD2|TRBJ2-5|17|TRBV10-3|few
TGTGCCATCAGCCGGACTAGCGGGGCCTCGTACCAAGAGACCCAGTACTTC
CAISRTSGASYQETQYF
>NA|TRBJ2-2|16|TRBV7-9|NA
TGTGCCAGCACCGCGCCCGGGGCAGAGAACACCGGGGAGCTGTTTTTT
CASTAPGAENTGELFF
>TRBD1|TRBJ1-6|17|TRBV6-5|few
TGTGCCAGCAGTTACGCAGACAGGGGGCTCAGGAATTCACCCCTCCACTTT
CASSYADRGLRNSPLHF
>NA|TRBJ1-1|15|TRBV2|few
TGTGCCAGCAGCAAACAAAGGACGGGGAACACTGAAGCTTTCTTT
CASSKQRTGNTEAFF
>NA|TRBJ2-5|15|TRBV2|NA
TGTGCCAGCATAATCGGGACTCCCACAAGTGAGACCCAGTACTTC
CASIIGTPTSETQYF
>NA|TRBJ1-2|11|TRBV29-1|many
TGCAGCGTTGCGGCAATCTATGGCTACACCTTC
CSVAAIYGYTF
>NA|TRBJ2-2|20|TRBV28|few
TGTGCCAGCAGTATTATTGGGGGATCGGCGGGACACGGTCCAACGGGGGAGCTGTTTTTT
CASSIIGGSAGHGPTGELFF
>TRBD1|TRBJ1-1|16|TRBV7-2|NA
TGTGCCAGCAGCTTAGACAGGGGCCCCGGGCACACTGAAGCTTTCTTT
CASSLDRGPGHTEAFF
>NA|TRBJ1-2|11|TRBV18|NA
TGTGCCAGCTCACCAGGGACGGGCTACACCTTC
CASSPGTGYTF
>NA|TRBJ2-2|12|TRBV19|NA
TGTGCCAGTAGTATCTTCGCCGGGGAGCTGTTTTTT
CASSIFAGELFF
>NA|TRBJ1-2|10|TRBV6-6|few
TGTGCCAGCAGGGCAGAAGGCTACACCTTC
CASRAEGYTF
>TRBD2|TRBJ2-1|13|TRBV12-3/TRBV12-4|NA
TGTGCCAGCAGTTTCTCGGCTAGCGGTGAGCAGTTCTTC
CASSFSASGEQFF
>NA|TRBJ1-5|17|TRBV18|many
TGTGCCAGCTCAGACAATTCAGGGCTGGGGAGCAATCAGCCCCAGCATTTT
CASSDNSGLGSNQPQHF
>TRBD1|TRBJ1-2|16|TRBV29-1|few
TGCAGCGTCCCTAAAGGCGGATACAGGGGGGACTATGGCTACACCTTC
CSVPKGGYRGDYGYTF
>NA|TRBJ2-5|14|TRBV3-1|NA
TGTGCCAGCAGCCAAGATTCGACAGAAGAGACCCAGTACTTC
CASSQDSTEETQYF
>NA|TRBJ1-2|15|TRBV12-3/TRBV12-4|few
TGTGCCAGCAGCTCCCTGGGGTGGGGGGCGGATGGCTACACCTTC
CASSSLGWGADGYTF
>NA|TRBJ1-1|15|TRBV19|NA
TGTGCCAGTCGAAAGTCGAGGGGGGAGAACACTGAAGCTTTCTTT
CASRKSRGENTEAFF
>TRBD1|TRBJ2-4|12|TRBV6-2/TRBV6-3|few
TGTGCCAGCAGTTTTCCCAGGGGGATTCAGTACTTC
CASSFPRGIQYF
>NA|TRBJ1-6|15|TRBV4-1|NA
TGCGCCAGCAGCCAAGTGAAACAGAGCAATTCACCCCTCCACTTT
CASSQVKQSNSPLHF
>TRBD1|TRBJ1-2|14|TRBV18|many
TGTGCCAGCTCACCCAAGGGACAGGGTCCGCGCTACACCTTC
CASSPKGQGPRYTF
>NA|TRBJ2-5|16|TRBV2|few
TGTGCCAGCAGTGAACCTTATCCGCAGTACCAAGAGACCCAGTACTTC
CASSEPYPQYQETQYF
>NA|TRBJ1-6|14|TRBV10-3|few
TGTGCCATCAGTGCCCGACAGGAAAGGTCACCCCTCCACTTT
CAISARQERSPLHF
>NA|TRBJ1-2|12|TRBV29-1|NA
TGCAGCGTTGAATGGGCCTTCTATGGCTACACCTTC
CSVEWAFYGYTF
>NA|TRBJ2-3|20|TRBV2|few
TGTGCCAGTGAGGGTTTTGGGGATGGTCTGTATTCTGGGAATACAGATACGCAGTATTTT
CASEGFGDGLYSGNTDTQYF
>NA|TRBJ2-5|13|TRBV2|few
TGTGCCAGCATCCTAGGGATCGAAGAGACCCAGTACTTC
CASILGIEETQYF
>TRBD2|TRBJ2-5|13|TRBV5-1|few
TGCGCCAGCAGCCAGACTAGCGTGGAGACCCAGTACTTC
CASSQTSVETQYF
>TRBD1|TRBJ2-1|15|TRBV7-9|few
TGTGCCAGCAGCTCCAGACAGGGAATTCACAATGAGCAGTTCTTC
CASSSRQGIHNEQFF
>NA|TRBJ1-6|13|TRBV30|NA
TGTGCCTGGCATAGGGCTGGCAATTCACCCCTCCACTTT
CAWHRAGNSPLHF
>TRBD1|TRBJ2-2|14|TRBV2|few
TGTGCCAGCAGTGACAGGGGGCCGTCCGGGGAGCTGTTTTTT
CASSDRGPSGELFF
>NA|TRBJ1-2|13|TRBV12-3/TRBV12-4|few
TGTGCCAGCAGTTTAAGGGGAAGCGGGGGCTACACCTTC
CASSLRGSGGYTF